Shown below are 23 T cell receptor beta chains from a single sample sequenced in a study of blood T cell repertoires in COVID-19. TCRdb's table, derived via immunoSEQ multiplex PCR, lists solely in-frame clones and lacks some. The table shows 250,000 to 300,000 clones, with 86% occurring only once. Sequenced: peripheral blood. These receptors were taken from a woman aged 25 to 39 with COVID-19, enrolled during active disease.

V gene TRBV10-3 combines with J gene TRBJ2-1; TRBD2 agrees at 15 bases. The trim removed 6 bases at V and 0 bases at J, leaving 6 bases unmatched. The germline V gene encodes CDR1 ENHRY and CDR2 SYGVKD. The CDR3 extends over 18 amino acids. CDR3 region: CAIRGTSGGKSSYNEQFF. CDR3 coding DNA: TGTGCCATCAGGGGGACTAGCGGGGGGAAAAGCTCCTACAATGAGCAGTTCTTC.

V and J are TRBV19 and TRBJ2-7, with D uncertain. The CDR3 loop spans 13 amino acids. Trimming removed 4 bases at V and 0 bases at J, with 7 bases between. CDR1 is LNHDA, CDR2 SQIVND, per germline (reference sequence). The CDR3 bases are TGTGCCAGTAGTAGTGGCGGCTCCTACGAGCAGTACTTC. Residues: CASSSGGSYEQYF. The variable domain in full, completed from reference TRBV19 and TRBJ2-7, reads DGGITQSPKYLFRKEGQNVTLSCEQNLNHDAMYWYRQDPGQGLRLIYYSQIVNDFQKGDIAEGYSVSREKKESFPLTVTSAQKNPTAFYLCASSSGGSYEQYFGPGTRLTVT.

Turning to this clone: Compared with germline, one end of the junction differs, possibly owing to a read error. The V and J genes are TRBV7-9 and TRBJ2-7; TRBD2 matches at 7 bases. Germline CDR1 reads SEHNR; CDR2 reads FQNEAQ (reference sequence). The CDR3 covers 11 residues. The CDR3 spells CASSLVRELIF. In DNA form, the CDR3 reads TGTGCCAGCAGCCTTGTGCGGGAGCTAATTTTC. Full variable domain (outside the CDR3, taken from reference TRBV7-9 and TRBJ2-7): DTGVSQNPRHKITKRGQNVTFRCDPISEHNRLYWYRQTLGQGPEFLTYFQNEAQLEKSRLLSDRFSAERPKGSFSTLEIQRTEQGDSAMYLCASSLVRELIFGPGTRLTVT.

V is TRBV2 and J is TRBJ2-1, with D possibly being TRBD2 (7 bases). CDR1 is SNHLY, CDR2 FYNNEI, per germline. This CDR3 spans 16 amino acids. V dropped 6 bases and J dropped 3 bases, with 18 bases sitting between them. For the CDR3, the DNA is TGTGCCAGCAGCCCCGGTTGGGGGGGCCTCTACAATGAGCAGTTCTTC. Amino acid sequence: CASSPGWGGLYNEQFF.

The chain is built from TRBV28 and TRBJ1-3, with D tentatively TRBD1 (6 bases). The CDR3 extends over 14 amino acids. Looked up from germline, CDR1 is MDHEN and CDR2 is SYDVKM. The V and J ends lost 5 bases and 0 bases respectively, with 8 bases between them. The DNA of the CDR3 is TGTGCCAGCAGTGGACAGCACTCTGGAAACACCATATATTTT. Translation gives CASSGQHSGNTIYF.

The chain couples TRBV6-5 to TRBJ1-1; D call uncertain. Germline values: CDR1 MNHEY, CDR2 SVGAGI. The CDR3 loop spans 16 amino acids. V was clipped by 0 bases and J by 3 bases, with 14 bases between them. The CDR3 nucleotides are TGTGCCAGCAGTTACTCCAGACATCGCCATCACACTGAAGCTTTCTTT. This encodes CASSYSRHRHHTEAFF.

The chain joins TRBV19 to TRBJ2-7; TRBD2 matches at 16 bases. The CDR3 contains 17 residues. Looked up from germline, CDR1 is LNHDA and CDR2 is SQIVND (reference sequence). V shed 5 bases, J shed 2 bases, and the junction held 6 bases outside the gene matches. DNA of the CDR3: TGTGCCAGTAGTTTTGGGACTAGCGGGGGGGCGCCCTACGAGCAGTACTTC. Translating it yields CASSFGTSGGAPYEQYF.

A single count supports this clone. The chain is built from TRBV5-4 and TRBJ2-5; the D gene is possibly TRBD1 (6 bases). Looked up from germline, CDR1 is SGHNT and CDR2 is YYREEE (reference sequence). CDR3 length: 14 amino acids. Trimming took off 1 base at V and 5 bases at J, with 12 bases between the two ends. The CDR3 DNA reads as TGTGCCAGCAGCTTGAAGAAGGGGGATGAGACCCAGTACTTC. Translation: CASSLKKGDETQYF. Variable domain in full (rest from reference TRBV5-4 and TRBJ2-5): ETGVTQSPTHLIKTRGQQVTLRCSSQSGHNTVSWYQQALGQGPQFIFQYYREEENGRGNFPPRFSGLQFPNYSSELNVNALELDDSALYLCASSLKKGDETQYFGPGTRLLVL.

The chain recombines TRBV28 with TRBJ2-7; 9 bases agree with TRBD1. The CDR3 extends over 14 amino acids. Germline trimming cut 5 bases from V and 7 bases from J; bases unmatched to any gene: 9. CDR1 MDHEN and CDR2 SYDVKM come from the germline V gene. CDR3: CASSRRTGVGEQYF. CDR3 bases: TGTGCCAGCAGTAGGAGGACAGGGGTAGGAGAGCAGTACTTC. The variable domain in full, completed from reference TRBV28 and TRBJ2-7, reads DVKVTQSSRYLVKRTGEKVFLECVQDMDHENMFWYRQDPGLGLRLIYFSYDVKMKEKGDIPEGYSVSREKKERFSLILESASTNQTSMYLCASSRRTGVGEQYFGPGTRLTVT.

The chain links TRBV27 to TRBJ2-1, with D possibly TRBD2 on 6 matching bases. V lost 5 bases and J 0 bases, leaving 23 bases between the germline ends. The germline CDR1 and CDR2 sequences are MNHEY and SMNVEV (reference sequence). The CDR3 spans 19 residues. DNA of the CDR3: TGTGCCAGCAGTCCCTTGGGAGCTCGCGGGGTGAGCTCCTACAATGAGCAGTTCTTC. Translation gives CASSPLGARGVSSYNEQFF.

Comments on this clone: At one end, the junction sequence differs from germline, possibly due to a read error. For the CDR3, the DNA is TGTGCCAGCACCTTGGCAGGGAATGAGCAGTTCTTC. Its translation: CASTLAGNEQFF. The J gene is TRBJ2-1, the V gene TRBV5-6; the D gene is possibly TRBD1 (5 bases). The CDR3 contains 12 residues. Per the germline V gene, CDR1 is SGHDT and CDR2 is YYEEEE.

The rearrangement links TRBV6-5 to TRBJ1-4; 7 bases align to TRBD1. V lost 11 bases, J lost 5 bases, and 8 bases stayed unmatched. The CDR3 totals 13 residues. CDR1 and CDR2 from the germline V gene are MNHEY and SVGAGI. The CDR3 nucleotides read TGTGCCGCGGGTGGACAGGAGAATGAAAAACTGTTTTTT. It codes for CAAGGQENEKLFF.

The rearrangement links TRBV2 to TRBJ2-7; 8 bases line up with TRBD1. The CDR3 sequence is 15 residues long. Germline assignment: CDR1 SNHLY and CDR2 FYNNEI. After removal of 4 bases from V and 3 bases from J, the junction contained 8 bases not matched to a gene. The CDR3 is CASSGPGQDLYEQYF. Here the CDR3 DNA reads TGTGCCAGCAGTGGACCGGGACAGGACCTCTACGAGCAGTACTTC.

V is TRBV5-1 and J is TRBJ2-7; tentatively, D is TRBD1 (6 bases). CDR3 size: 13 residues. Germline V gene data show CDR1 as SGHRS and CDR2 as YFSETQ. Trimming removed 7 bases at V and 4 bases at J, with 15 bases between. In DNA, the CDR3 is TGCGCCAGCCACGCAGGGGTTGGGTACGAGCAGTACTTC. This codes for CASHAGVGYEQYF.

The chain couples TRBV5-1 to TRBJ2-5; TRBD2 matches 8 bases. V lost 6 bases, J lost 5 bases, and 6 bases stayed unmatched. CDR3 size: 13 residues. The germline V gene has CDR1 SGHRS and CDR2 YFSETQ. The CDR3 DNA reads as TGCGCCAGCACGGGACTAGTGGGCGAGACCCAGTACTTC. It codes for CASTGLVGETQYF.

The sample holds one count of this clone. The chain joins TRBV25-1 to TRBJ1-5; TRBD1 aligns across 7 bases. CDR3 size: 14 residues. V dropped 5 bases and J dropped 7; count of bases not matched to a gene: 8. The germline gives CDR1 MGHDK, CDR2 SYGVNS. Here the CDR3 DNA reads TGTGCCAGCAGTCCCCCAGGGGGTGGGCAGCCCCAGCATTTT. Its protein product is CASSPPGGGQPQHF.

V is TRBV2 and J is TRBJ1-5; D may be TRBD1 (5 bases). This CDR3 spans 15 amino acids. The germline V gene has CDR1 SNHLY and CDR2 FYNNEI. Trimming took off 4 bases at V and 5 bases at J, with 15 bases between the two ends. The CDR3 DNA sequence: TGTGCCAGCAGTGCTCTCCGGGGGGATGATCAGCCCCAGCATTTT. Protein product: CASSALRGDDQPQHF.

As concerns this clone: The sample has other DNA sequences that encode this CDR3 too. This CDR3 is CASSSTGVNSPLHF. The CDR3 DNA reads as TGCGCCAGCAGCTCGACAGGGGTTAATTCACCCCTCCACTTT. This sequence joins TRBV5-1 and TRBJ1-6, with 8 bases that match TRBD1. This CDR3 contains 14 residues. Trimming at V came to 3 bases and at J to 6 bases, leaving 2 bases not matched to a gene. Germline V gene data show CDR1 as SGHRS and CDR2 as YFSETQ.

This rearrangement joins TRBV19 to TRBJ1-5; D is unresolved. The V gene lost 5 bases and the J gene lost 4 bases, with 12 bases spanning the gap. CDR1 is LNHDA, CDR2 SQIVND, per germline (reference sequence). The CDR3 totals 14 residues. The CDR3 DNA is TGTGCCAGTAGTCCCGGACTGTTGAATCAGCCCCAGCATTTT. Protein: CASSPGLLNQPQHF.

The rearrangement uses TRBV6-5 and TRBJ2-5; 11 bases are a match to TRBD2. This CDR3 comprises 15 residues. Trimming took 8 bases from V and 6 from J; bases not matched to a gene: 11. The V gene's germline CDR1 is MNHEY and CDR2 SVGAGI. CDR3: CASFSPGTSGKTQYF. In DNA form, the CDR3 reads TGTGCCAGCTTTTCTCCCGGGACTAGCGGAAAGACCCAGTACTTC.

The chain is built from TRBV2 and TRBJ1-2, with 7 nucleotides matching TRBD1. The trim removed 7 bases at V and 8 bases at J, leaving 7 bases unmatched. CDR3 length: 12 amino acids. CDR1 and CDR2 (germline): SNHLY, FYNNEI. Here the CDR3 DNA reads TGTGCCAGCACAAACAGGGGTGACGGCTACACCTTC. Its translation: CASTNRGDGYTF.

The J gene is TRBJ2-3, the V gene TRBV6-5; D gene ambiguous. Germline assignment: CDR1 MNHEY and CDR2 SVGAGI. This CDR3 spans 13 amino acids. Trimming stripped 8 bases from V and 6 bases from J, with 15 bases between. The CDR3 sequence is CASVPDGEDTQYF. For the CDR3, the DNA is TGTGCCAGCGTCCCTGATGGTGAGGATACGCAGTATTTT.

V is TRBV5-5 and J is TRBJ2-7; 10 bases are a match to TRBD2. This CDR3 contains 16 residues. The V and J ends lost 4 bases and 6 bases, in that order; junction bases with no gene match: 13. The germline V gene encodes CDR1 SGHKS and CDR2 YYEKEE (reference sequence). This chain's CDR3 is CASSPGLAGGRGEQYF. The CDR3 nucleotides read TGTGCCAGCAGCCCGGGGTTAGCGGGGGGAAGAGGCGAGCAGTACTTC.